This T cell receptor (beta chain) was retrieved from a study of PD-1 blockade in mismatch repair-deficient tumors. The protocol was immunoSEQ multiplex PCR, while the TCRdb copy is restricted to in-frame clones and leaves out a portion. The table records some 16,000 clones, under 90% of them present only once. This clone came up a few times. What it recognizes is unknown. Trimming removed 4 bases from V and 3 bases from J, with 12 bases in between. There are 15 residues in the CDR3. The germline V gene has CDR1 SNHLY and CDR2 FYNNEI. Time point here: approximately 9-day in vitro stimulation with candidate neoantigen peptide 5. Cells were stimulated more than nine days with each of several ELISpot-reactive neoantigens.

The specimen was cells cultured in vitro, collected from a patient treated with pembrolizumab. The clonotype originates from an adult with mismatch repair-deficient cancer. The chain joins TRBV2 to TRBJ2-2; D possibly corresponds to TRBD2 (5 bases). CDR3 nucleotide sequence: TGTGCCAGCAGTGGAAGGGCGGGTCACACCGGGGAGCTGTTTTTT. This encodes CASSGRAGHTGELFF.